This T cell receptor beta chain was profiled in a study of identical twins. General observations from the study: A lower insertion count was a feature of abundant cord blood beta clonotypes, with no such feature in memory repertoires. Those out-of-frame alpha sequences shared by twins showed an excess of low generation probability. Zero-insertion analyses might be partly confounded by invariant T cells like MAIT and iNKT.

Of note for this clonotype: Its target is not known.

A universal primer site arose from template switching, and cDNA bore unique molecular identifiers. Each CDR3 protein is one row after TCRdb ran MiXCR on the 5' RACE reads. Of 200,000 to 300,000 distinct CDR3 sequences in the sample, about 7.3% are singletons; the top ten hold 3.5% to 4%. The CDR3 totals 12 residues. The germline CDR1 and CDR2 sequences are MDHEN and SYDVKM. V was shortened by 4 bases and J by 4 bases, with 5 bases between the two germline ends. The sample also formed part of further work on yellow fever vaccine responses in identical twins.

The rearrangement uses TRBV28 and TRBJ2-1; D gene uncertain. Sample: memory (CD45RO+) T cells sorted from blood. The receptor's source is a young woman in good health. The CDR3 reads CASSYTYNEQFF. Here the CDR3 DNA reads TGTGCCAGCAGTTACACTTACAATGAGCAGTTCTTC.